This T cell receptor (beta chain) was captured in a study of cytotoxic CD8 clonotypes in ibrutinib-treated CLL. Study-wide context: After a median 12 months on treatment (6 to 36), response samples were drawn. General study results and limits: Clonality increased at ibrutinib response, then returned toward baseline at progression.

Trimming pared 2 bases from V and 2 bases from J, leaving 10 bases between. Germline CDR1 reads SGHAT; CDR2 reads FQNNGV. CDR3 length equals 14 residues. Concerning this clone: Its antigen is not known.

The sequencing depth, 1 in 200,000 to 1 in 1 million T cells, was the target. The data were produced by immunoSEQ multiplex PCR, yet TCRdb's version contains in-frame clones alone and is incomplete. Of fewer than 300,000 clones listed, around 77% are singletons. The sequenced sample was PBMCs, obtained at disease progression, from a patient treated with ibrutinib. This TCR came from a human donor with chronic lymphocytic leukemia. The chain couples TRBV11-2 to TRBJ2-7; no firm D call. The CDR3: CASSLMPGTYEQYF. DNA of the CDR3: TGTGCCAGCAGCTTAATGCCCGGTACCTACGAGCAGTACTTC. The full variable domain, its missing parts supplied by reference TRBV11-2 and TRBJ2-7, is EAGVAQSPRYKIIEKRQSVAFWCNPISGHATLYWYQQILGQGPKLLIQFQNNGVVDDSQLPKDRFSAERLKGVDSTLKIQPAKLEDSAVYLCASSLMPGTYEQYFGPGTRLTVT.